This T cell receptor (beta chain) was found in a study of cytomegalovirus exposure and HLA in healthy donors. Looking at the study overall: Approximately 200 million T cells yielded some 120 million unique TCR beta sequences in earlier analysis. Study conclusions and caveats: A missense variant in DCLRE1C was later tied to TCR beta V- and J-gene trimming. Sequencing artifact likely explains a cluster of highly shared sequence variants.

Worth noting for this clone: Its antigen is unidentified.

The PCR contained 60 Vbeta and 13 Jbeta primers. Original handling: Later reanalysis found tens of millions of unique TCR beta chains, roughly 9.9 million of them shared. Data came from immunoSEQ multiplex PCR; TCRdb stores just in-frame clones and leaves some out. V and J calls and clone size come straight from that table; D and trimming were deduced from the DNA. Altogether about 98,000 clones are present, around four fifths being singletons, with the ten largest covering approximately 4%. Germline V lookup: CDR1 SNHLY, CDR2 FYNNEI. The CDR3 consists of 13 residues. Trimming shortened V by 10 bases and J by 4 bases, and 16 bases separated the two germline ends.

Sequencing used PBMCs. The TCR sequence derives from a female donor in good health and CMV-seropositive. V gene TRBV2 combines with J gene TRBJ1-1; TRBD1 is a possible D gene (6 bases). The CDR3 sequence is CATKQDSSTEAFF. The CDR3 nucleotides are TGTGCCACCAAACAGGACAGTAGCACTGAAGCTTTCTTT.